Presented here are 10 T cell receptor beta chains from one specimen sequenced in a study of T cells in Graves' hyperthyroidism and ophthalmopathy. Researchers amplified the TCR beta CDR3 regions from RNA transcripts. HTBI primers were the set used in a first-round RT-PCR of the TCR CDR3. TCRdb redid the calling of the multiplex PCR reads with MiXCR, one entry per CDR3 protein. The repertoire includes fewer than 350,000 distinct CDR3 sequences, around 15% of them detected once, and 30% to 35% sits in the top ten. Sequencing input: blood. The receptors shown here come from a woman aged 50 to 60 with Graves' hyperthyroidism that later progressed to Graves' ophthalmopathy.

At least ten counts were recorded for this clonotype. This chain links TRBV20-1 with TRBJ2-7, with D possibly TRBD2 on 5 matching bases. V was cut by 6 bases and J by 1 base, with 10 bases left in between. The CDR3 spans 12 residues. Germline V lookup: CDR1 DFQATT, CDR2 SNEGSKA (reference sequence). Written as DNA, the CDR3 is TGCAGTGCCCTCCGGGAATCCTACGAGCAGTACTTC. The encoded protein is CSALRESYEQYF.

This clonotype was observed at least ten times. V gene TRBV5-1 combines with J gene TRBJ2-3; D may be TRBD1 (5 bases). Trimming removed 0 bases at V and 3 bases at J, with 8 bases between. Germline loops: CDR1 SGHRS, CDR2 YFSETQ. This CDR3 region has 14 residues. CDR3 sequence reads: CASSLEGLTDTQYF. The CDR3, as DNA: TGCGCCAGCAGCTTGGAGGGGTTAACAGATACGCAGTATTTT. Full variable domain (missing parts from reference TRBV5-1 and TRBJ2-3): KAGVTQTPRYLIKTRGQQVTLSCSPISGHRSVSWYQQTPGQGLQFLFEYFSETQRNKGNFPGRFSGRQFSNSRSEMNVSTLELGDSALYLCASSLEGLTDTQYFGPGTRLTVL.

In its sample, this clonotype was seen many times. This chain links TRBV28 with TRBJ1-1; 8 bases fit TRBD1. Germline trimming cut 5 bases from V and 3 bases from J; bases unmatched to any gene: 5. The germline V gene has CDR1 MDHEN and CDR2 SYDVKM. CDR3 length: 14 amino acids. The CDR3 protein is CASSPGGVDTEAFF. CDR3 DNA sequence: TGTGCCAGCAGTCCAGGGGGCGTCGACACTGAAGCTTTCTTT. Full variable domain (remainder filled in from reference TRBV28 and TRBJ1-1): DVKVTQSSRYLVKRTGEKVFLECVQDMDHENMFWYRQDPGLGLRLIYFSYDVKMKEKGDIPEGYSVSREKKERFSLILESASTNQTSMYLCASSPGGVDTEAFFGQGTRLTVV.

Only a few counts were recorded for this clonotype. The chain links TRBV10-3 to TRBJ1-3; 7 nucleotides line up with TRBD1. Germline-derived CDR1 and CDR2 are ENHRY and SYGVKD. J gave up 1 base and V 6 bases, and 3 bases lay outside the gene matches. The CDR3 consists of 14 residues. The CDR3 bases are TGTGCCATCAGCCCGGACAGGTCTGGAAACACCATATATTTT. Translated: CAISPDRSGNTIYF.

This clonotype was seen repeatedly, ten times or more. The chain is built from TRBV5-1 and TRBJ2-2; D is unclear. Germline V gene lookup returns CDR1 SGHRS and CDR2 YFSETQ. The CDR3 length is 14 residues. The germline V and J ends were trimmed by 5 bases and 1 base, with 9 bases remaining between them. The chain's CDR3 is CASSLMGNTGELFF. The CDR3 nucleotides read TGCGCCAGCAGTTTAATGGGGAACACCGGGGAGCTGTTTTTT.

There are many counts of this clonotype. The chain couples TRBV11-2 to TRBJ2-7, with D tentatively TRBD2 (5 bases). V lost 5 bases to trimming and J lost 3 bases, with 17 bases between them. The germline V gene encodes CDR1 SGHAT and CDR2 FQNNGV. The CDR3 extends over 15 amino acids. CDR3 in amino acids: CASSETDSHYYEQYF. DNA of the CDR3: TGTGCCAGCAGCGAGACGGACTCCCACTACTACGAGCAGTACTTC. Based on the CDR3 plus reference TRBV11-2 and TRBJ2-7, the full variable domain is EAGVAQSPRYKIIEKRQSVAFWCNPISGHATLYWYQQILGQGPKLLIQFQNNGVVDDSQLPKDRFSAERLKGVDSTLKIQPAKLEDSAVYLCASSETDSHYYEQYFGPGTRLTVT.

This clonotype was recorded at least ten times. The rearrangement uses TRBV11-2 and TRBJ2-6; TRBD1 is a possible D gene (6 bases). CDR1 SGHAT and CDR2 FQNNGV come from the germline V gene. CDR3 length: 15 amino acids. Trimming took 0 bases from V and 13 from J, leaving 16 bases between them. The CDR3 DNA sequence: TGTGCCAGCAGCTTAGATGGAGGACAGCTCGCTGTCCTGACTTTC. It encodes CASSLDGGQLAVLTF.

This clonotype was counted only a few times. This CDR3 reads CASTLREDDYNEQFF. The DNA of the CDR3 is TGTGCCAGCACTTTAAGGGAAGACGATTACAATGAGCAGTTCTTC. This chain uses TRBV9 with TRBJ2-1; no clear D. In germline, CDR1 is SGDLS, CDR2 YYNGEE. The CDR3 runs 15 residues. V was shortened by 6 bases and J by 4 bases, with 17 bases between the two germline ends.

The table lists this clonotype with a few counts. As DNA, the CDR3 is TGTGCCAGTACACGTCGGGGCGAGCAGTACTTC. It translates to CASTRRGEQYF. The genes are TRBV5-6 and TRBJ2-7; D may be TRBD2 (5 bases). Trimming left V 8 bases short and J 6 bases short, with 12 bases between. The germline V gene encodes CDR1 SGHDT and CDR2 YYEEEE. The CDR3 contains 11 residues.

This clonotype has a count of ten or more. The rearrangement joins TRBV10-3 to TRBJ1-1; a possible D gene is TRBD1 (5 bases). The germline V and J ends were trimmed by 2 bases and 3 bases, with 10 bases remaining between them. Germline V gene lookup returns CDR1 ENHRY and CDR2 SYGVKD. This CDR3 contains 14 residues. The CDR3 DNA sequence: TGTGCCATCAGTGAGCCAGGGTCGGACACTGAAGCTTTCTTT. This translates into CAISEPGSDTEAFF.